The clone carrying this T cell receptor (beta chain) was found a few times. Its antigen is not known. This entry is derived from a study of response to subunit inactivated influenza vaccine. Study results and limitations: There was a suggestion from the authors that each seasonal influenza vaccination recruits few new T cells.

TCRdb analysed the RT-PCR reads with MiXCR anew, one entry per CDR3 protein. The table has 450,000 to 700,000 distinct CDR3 sequences, 14% seen once. The starting material was PBMCs from blood, obtained about 12 days after vaccination. The source of this sequence is a man in his fifties or sixties who received an inactivated influenza vaccine.

This CDR3 is CASSPQEGGELFF. CDR3 coding DNA: TGTGCCAGCTCACCACAGGAAGGCGGGGAGCTGTTTTTT. The V gene is TRBV18, the J gene TRBJ2-2, with D uncertain. This CDR3 comprises 13 residues. With 1 base removed from V and 7 bases from J, the gap between germline ends came to 7 bases. Germline CDR1 and CDR2: KGHSH and LQKENI.